This passage covers 24 T cell receptor beta chains from one sample sequenced in a study of blood T cell repertoires in COVID-19. Clones were sequenced by immunoSEQ multiplex PCR, and TCRdb holds only the in-frame ones, with some missing. The table has approximately 150,000 clones, 80% to 95% seen once. Input material: peripheral blood. The receptor source for this set is an older woman with COVID-19, enrolled during active disease.

The chain employs TRBV3-1 (or the pseudogene TRBV3-2) and TRBJ2-3; 8 nucleotides line up with TRBD2. This CDR3 spans 16 amino acids. Germline V gene data show CDR1 as LGHDT and CDR2 as YNNKEL (reference sequence). Germline trimming cut 4 bases from V and 1 base from J; bases unmatched to any gene: 7. The CDR3 sequence: CASSPRTSLRTDTQYF. The CDR3 DNA reads TGTGCCAGCAGCCCTCGGACTAGCTTACGCACAGATACGCAGTATTTT.

This chain connects TRBV24-1 to TRBJ1-2, with TRBD1 identical over 8 bases. This CDR3 is built from 19 residues. CDR1 KGHDR and CDR2 SFDVKD come from the germline V gene. Trimming cost V 0 bases and J 0 bases; bases outside gene matches: 11. CDR3 in amino acids: CATSDLQETGAGANYGYTF. CDR3 DNA: TGTGCCACCAGTGATTTGCAAGAGACAGGGGCCGGAGCTAACTATGGCTACACCTTC.

V usage is TRBV5-1 and J usage is TRBJ1-4; 10 bases align to TRBD1. Germline-derived CDR1 and CDR2 are SGHRS and YFSETQ. J was trimmed by 4 bases and V by 4 bases; bases with no gene match: 4. This CDR3 has 15 amino acids. The CDR3 DNA reads as TGCGCCAGCAGCGGGACAGGGGCTTATAATGAAAAACTGTTTTTT. Translated: CASSGTGAYNEKLFF. Variable domain in full (rest from reference TRBV5-1 and TRBJ1-4): KAGVTQTPRYLIKTRGQQVTLSCSPISGHRSVSWYQQTPGQGLQFLFEYFSETQRNKGNFPGRFSGRQFSNSRSEMNVSTLELGDSALYLCASSGTGAYNEKLFFGSGTQLSVL.

This clone was recorded only once. The J gene is TRBJ1-1, the V gene TRBV18; a possible D gene is TRBD1 (5 bases). Germline assignment: CDR1 KGHSH and CDR2 LQKENI. V gave up 3 bases and J gave up 1 base, with 9 bases separating them. This CDR3 comprises 14 residues. This CDR3 is CASSPQGSNTEAFF. Written as DNA, the CDR3 is TGTGCCAGCTCACCTCAGGGATCGAACACTGAAGCTTTCTTT.

The chain employs TRBV2 and TRBJ1-4, with 7 positions matching TRBD1. V dropped 7 bases and J dropped 8; count of bases not matched to a gene: 7. The CDR3 is 13 amino acids. CDR1 is SNHLY, CDR2 FYNNEI, per germline. CDR3 DNA: TGTGCCAGCAATAAGGGGGCAGGGGAAAAACTGTTTTTT. It translates to CASNKGAGEKLFF. The full variable domain, in which reference TRBV2 and TRBJ1-4 provide the parts outside the CDR3, is EPEVTQTPSHQVTQMGQEVILRCVPISNHLYFYWYRQILGQKVEFLVSFYNNEISEKSEIFDDQFSVERPDGSNFTLKIRSTKLEDSAMYFCASNKGAGEKLFFGSGTQLSVL.

This sequence joins TRBV7-9 and TRBJ1-4; maybe TRBD1 (5 bases). This CDR3 contains 15 residues. V dropped 4 bases and J dropped 0 bases, with 9 bases sitting between them. The germline V gene encodes CDR1 SEHNR and CDR2 FQNEAQ (reference sequence). The DNA of the CDR3 is TGTGCCAGCAGCTCCACAGGATCAACTAATGAAAAACTGTTTTTT. It yields the protein CASSSTGSTNEKLFF.

V usage is TRBV27 and J usage is TRBJ1-5; D not certain. Germline-derived CDR1 and CDR2 are MNHEY and SMNVEV (reference sequence). This CDR3 has 13 residues. Written as DNA, the CDR3 is TGTGCTTCGGGGTTCCGGGGCAATCAGCCCCAGCATTTT. It translates to CASGFRGNQPQHF.

CDR3 DNA: TGTGCCAGCAGCCGGCGGGACAGGGGGCAAAACACCATATATTTT. Its protein is CASSRRDRGQNTIYF. V is TRBV5-4 and J is TRBJ1-3; 12 bases align to TRBD1. The CDR3 spans 15 residues. Germline values: CDR1 SGHNT, CDR2 YYREEE (reference sequence). With V trimmed by 4 bases and J by 6 bases, 5 bases remained unmatched.

The rearrangement links TRBV7-2 to TRBJ2-1, with D perhaps matching TRBD2 (6 bases). Germline values: CDR1 SGHTA, CDR2 FQGNSA. V was cut by 1 base and J by 7 bases, with 17 bases left in between. There are 16 residues in the CDR3. For the CDR3, the DNA is TGTGCCAGCAGCTTAGGGGGGGTGGGTGTCTTTAATGAGCAGTTCTTC. Residues: CASSLGGVGVFNEQFF.

The chain uses TRBV10-1 and TRBJ2-7; 7 bases fit TRBD2. Germline CDR1 WNHNN, CDR2 SYGVQD (reference sequence). The CDR3 covers 15 residues. V lost 11 bases, J lost 3 bases, and 16 bases stayed unmatched. The CDR3 coding sequence is TGCGCCCGTTCTCGGGTAGCGGGCAAATACTACGAGCAGTACTTC. Its protein is CARSRVAGKYYEQYF.

The genes are TRBV29-1 and TRBJ1-1, with a tentative D call TRBD1 (5 bases). The germline CDR1 and CDR2 sequences are SQVTM and ANQGSEA. This CDR3 is 11 amino acids long. Trimming left V 7 bases short and J 5 bases short, with 11 bases between. This CDR3 is CSAGRGTEAFF. CDR3 DNA: TGCAGCGCGGGACGGGGGACTGAAGCTTTCTTT.

The genes are TRBV10-3 and TRBJ1-4; tentatively, D is TRBD1 (6 bases). V lost 7 bases and J 8 bases, leaving 26 bases between the germline ends. In germline, CDR1 is ENHRY, CDR2 SYGVKD. The CDR3 extends over 17 amino acids. The CDR3, as DNA: TGTGCCATCACCTGCACGGGGGGCGGCCGGGGAGGGGAAAAACTGTTTTTT. Translated, it gives CAITCTGGGRGGEKLFF.

This clone was seen only once. V and J are TRBV4-2 and TRBJ1-2, with 8 nucleotides matching TRBD1. CDR1 is LGHNA and CDR2 is YNFKEQ in the germline V gene. The CDR3 length is 16 residues. Unmatched junction bases numbered 5, after V lost 0 bases and J lost 2 bases. The CDR3 loop reads CASSQDFPGGNYGYTF. The CDR3 DNA sequence: TGTGCCAGCAGCCAAGACTTCCCAGGGGGCAACTATGGCTACACCTTC.

This clone was counted once. The genes are TRBV7-2 and TRBJ2-3, with D maybe TRBD2 (5 bases). Germline CDR1 and CDR2: SGHTA and FQGNSA. The CDR3 is 13 residues long. Trimming cost V 0 bases and J 8 bases, with 9 bases left between them. CDR3 bases: TGTGCCAGCAGCTTAGCGGAGGCGGTTACGCAGTATTTT. It yields the protein CASSLAEAVTQYF.

The chain couples TRBV6-6 to TRBJ1-4; perhaps TRBD1 as D (6 bases). V gave up 2 bases and J gave up 7 bases, with 8 bases separating them. This CDR3 region has 13 residues. Germline V gene lookup returns CDR1 MNHNY and CDR2 SVGAGI (reference sequence). Written as DNA, the CDR3 is TGTGCCAGCAGTTACCGGACAGTTGAAAAACTGTTTTTT. Translating gives CASSYRTVEKLFF.

J is TRBJ2-7 and V is TRBV7-2; 10 positions agree with TRBD1. Germline trimming cut 5 bases from V and 7 bases from J; bases unmatched to any gene: 5. The CDR3 loop spans 13 amino acids. Germline V gene data show CDR1 as SGHTA and CDR2 as FQGNSA. The CDR3 DNA follows: TGTGCCAGCAGCGCGCGACAGGGGGCTGAGCAGTACTTC. Translating it yields CASSARQGAEQYF.

This chain connects TRBV5-1 to TRBJ1-1; a weak D match, TRBD1 (6 bases). V was shortened by 3 bases and J by 5 bases, with 17 bases between the two germline ends. Germline V CDR1 and CDR2: SGHRS, YFSETQ. CDR3 length: 15 amino acids. The CDR3 DNA reads as TGCGCCAGCAGCTCCGCTACAGGGTGGAGGACTGAAGCTTTCTTT. Translation: CASSSATGWRTEAFF.

V and J are TRBV6-1 and TRBJ2-1; D perhaps matches TRBD1 (5 bases). Trimming cost V 1 base and J 16 bases, with 11 bases left between them. This CDR3 comprises 11 residues. Germline V gene sequence: CDR1 MNHNS, CDR2 SASEGT. CDR3 protein: CASSEVRDPFF. In nucleotides, the CDR3 is TGTGCCAGCAGTGAAGTCAGGGATCCATTCTTC.

V is TRBV18 and J is TRBJ1-2; 9 bases agree with TRBD1. CDR1 is KGHSH, CDR2 LQKENI, per germline. The CDR3 has 16 residues. Trimming removed 3 bases from V and 3 bases from J; junction bases left unmatched: 8. The CDR3, as DNA: TGTGCCAGCTCACCGTTCCGGGACAGGGTCGACTATGGCTACACCTTC. It codes for CASSPFRDRVDYGYTF.

The chain links TRBV6-5 to TRBJ1-1; D is possibly TRBD1 (5 bases). The CDR3 runs to 15 residues. The germline CDR1 and CDR2 sequences are MNHEY and SVGAGI. V was clipped by 4 bases and J by 1 base, with 13 bases between them. CDR3 sequence: CASSSTGGGNTEAFF. CDR3 nucleotide sequence: TGTGCCAGCAGTTCCACTGGGGGGGGGAACACTGAAGCTTTCTTT.

This rearrangement joins TRBV5-5 to TRBJ2-5, with 12 positions matching TRBD2. Looked up from germline, CDR1 is SGHKS and CDR2 is YYEKEE (reference sequence). CDR3 length: 16 residues. With V trimmed by 0 bases and J by 4 bases, 4 bases remained unmatched. This CDR3 is CASSLELTSGGETQYF. CDR3 sequence (DNA): TGTGCCAGCAGCTTGGAGCTGACTAGCGGGGGAGAGACCCAGTACTTC.

The chain recombines TRBV7-9 with TRBJ1-1, with 9 bases that match TRBD1. This CDR3 contains 15 residues. The V gene's germline CDR1 is SEHNR and CDR2 FQNEAQ (reference sequence). The J segment lost 1 base and the V segment lost 1 base, leaving 1 base of the junction unmatched. The CDR3 DNA reads TGTGCCAGCAGCTTAGTGGACAGGGGGAACACTGAAGCTTTCTTT. Translation gives CASSLVDRGNTEAFF.

The chain carries TRBV19 and TRBJ1-5; 7 nucleotides match TRBD1. Germline lookup yields CDR1 LNHDA and CDR2 SQIVND (reference sequence). The CDR3 is 15 residues long. The V gene end was trimmed by 6 bases and the J gene end by 0 bases; junction bases not matched to a gene: 5. CDR3 in DNA: TGTGCCAGTAGATCTAACAGGGGTAGCAATCAGCCCCAGCATTTT. It yields the protein CASRSNRGSNQPQHF. The full variable domain, in which reference TRBV19 and TRBJ1-5 provide the parts outside the CDR3, is DGGITQSPKYLFRKEGQNVTLSCEQNLNHDAMYWYRQDPGQGLRLIYYSQIVNDFQKGDIAEGYSVSREKKESFPLTVTSAQKNPTAFYLCASRSNRGSNQPQHFGDGTRLSIL.

The chain joins TRBV7-3 to TRBJ2-6; D is undetermined. The germline V gene encodes CDR1 SGHTA and CDR2 FQGTGA. V was pared by 5 bases and J by 0 bases, with 8 bases between. The CDR3 sequence is 15 residues long. DNA for the CDR3: TGTGCCAGCAGCCCTAAGCTCTCTGGGGCCAACGTCCTGACTTTC. It specifies CASSPKLSGANVLTF. The variable domain in full, completed from reference TRBV7-3 and TRBJ2-6, reads GAGVSQTPSNKVTEKGKYVELRCDPISGHTALYWYRQSLGQGPEFLIYFQGTGAADDSGLPNDRFFAVRPEGSVSTLKIQRTERGDSAVYLCASSPKLSGANVLTFGAGSRLTVL.